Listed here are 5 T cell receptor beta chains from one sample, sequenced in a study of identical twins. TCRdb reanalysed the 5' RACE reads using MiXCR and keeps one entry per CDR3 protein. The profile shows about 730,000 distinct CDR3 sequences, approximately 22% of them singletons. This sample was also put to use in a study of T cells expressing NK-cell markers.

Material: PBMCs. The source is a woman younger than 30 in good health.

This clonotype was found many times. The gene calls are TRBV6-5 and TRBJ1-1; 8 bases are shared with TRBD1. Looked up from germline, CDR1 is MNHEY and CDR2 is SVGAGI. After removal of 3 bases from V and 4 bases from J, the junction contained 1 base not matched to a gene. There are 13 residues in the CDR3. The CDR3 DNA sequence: TGTGCCAGCAGTTATGGACAGGGCACTGAAGCTTTCTTT. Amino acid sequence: CASSYGQGTEAFF.

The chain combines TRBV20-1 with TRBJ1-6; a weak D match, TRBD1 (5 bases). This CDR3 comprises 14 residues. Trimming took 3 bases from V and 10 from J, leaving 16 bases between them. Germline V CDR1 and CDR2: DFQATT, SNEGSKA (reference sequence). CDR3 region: CSASLRGPGSPLHF. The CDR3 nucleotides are TGCAGTGCTAGCCTGCGGGGCCCGGGGTCACCCCTCCACTTT.

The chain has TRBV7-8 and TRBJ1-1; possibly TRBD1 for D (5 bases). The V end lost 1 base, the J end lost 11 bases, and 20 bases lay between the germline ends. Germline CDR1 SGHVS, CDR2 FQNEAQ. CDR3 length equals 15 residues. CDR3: CASSLGTKQDRGAFF. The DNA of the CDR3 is TGTGCCAGCAGCTTAGGGACGAAGCAGGACCGGGGGGCTTTCTTT.

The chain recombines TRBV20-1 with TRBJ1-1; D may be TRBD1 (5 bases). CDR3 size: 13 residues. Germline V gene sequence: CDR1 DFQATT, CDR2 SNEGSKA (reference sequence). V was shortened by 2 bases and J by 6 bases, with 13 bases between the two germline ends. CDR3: CSARQGTMAEAFF. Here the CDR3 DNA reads TGCAGTGCTAGACAGGGTACCATGGCTGAAGCTTTCTTT.

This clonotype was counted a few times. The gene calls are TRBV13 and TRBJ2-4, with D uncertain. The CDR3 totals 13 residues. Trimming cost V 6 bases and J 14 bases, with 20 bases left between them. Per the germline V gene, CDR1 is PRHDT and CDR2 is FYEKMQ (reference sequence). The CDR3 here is CASSLGRAPYKYF. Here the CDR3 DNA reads TGTGCCAGCAGTCTCGGAAGGGCCCCATATAAGTACTTC. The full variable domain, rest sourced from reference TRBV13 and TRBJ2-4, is AAGVIQSPRHLIKEKRETATLKCYPIPRHDTVYWYQQGPGQDPQFLISFYEKMQSDKGSIPDRFSAQQFSDYHSELNMSSLELGDSALYFCASSLGRAPYKYFGAGTRLSVL.